This is a list of T cell receptor beta chains from one sample in a study of cytomegalovirus exposure and HLA in healthy donors. The data were produced by immunoSEQ multiplex PCR, yet TCRdb's version contains in-frame clones alone and is incomplete. The sample gives 150,000 to 200,000 clones, roughly four fifths of which show up once; more than 1.5% is in the top ten. The sample consisted of PBMCs. These receptors were obtained from a man aged 45-65 years in good health and CMV-seronegative. Each CDR3 is given with its conserved first and last residue. A D gene is named only where the DNA matches it firmly. Clone size is stated in some rows and not others, as once, few, many or a class when expanded.

TRBJ1-3 | - | TRBV27 | TRBD1 | TGTGCCAGCAGTATCCGGACAGGTGGTCAAAACACCATATATTTT | CASSIRTGGQNTIYF
TRBJ1-2 | - | TRBV5-1 | TRBD1 | TGCGCCAGCAGACCCGGGACAGGGCTAATCTATGGCTACACCTTC | CASRPGTGLIYGYTF
TRBJ2-3 | - | TRBV7-2 | TRBD1 | TGTGCCAGCAGCCTACAACAGGGGACAGATACGCAGTATTTT | CASSLQQGTDTQYF
TRBJ2-7 | - | TRBV28 | - | TGTGCCAGCAGTTTGGCTAGGCCCTACGAGCAGTACTTC | CASSLARPYEQYF
TRBJ1-5 | - | TRBV4-3 | - | TGCGCCAGCAGCCAAGATAGCTGGGGGCGTCAGCCCCAGCATTTT | CASSQDSWGRQPQHF
TRBJ2-1 | - | TRBV5-1 | - | TGCGCCAGCAGCCTCCATTTAGGGGGGGTCTCCTACAATGAGCAGTTCTTC | CASSLHLGGVSYNEQFF
TRBJ1-4 | - | TRBV6-1 | TRBD1 | TGTGCCAGCAGACCGGGACAGGGACATGAAAAACTGTTTTTT | CASRPGQGHEKLFF
TRBJ2-1 | - | TRBV18 | TRBD2 | TGTGCCAGCTCACCACGGAGCGGGGTCAGCTCCTACAATGAGCAGTTCTTC | CASSPRSGVSSYNEQFF
TRBJ1-6 | - | TRBV6-1 | - | TGTGCCAGCAGTGAATATCTAGGGGGAAATTCACCCCTCCACTTT | CASSEYLGGNSPLHF
TRBJ1-3 | - | TRBV27 | TRBD1 | TGTGCCAGCAGTCCGACAGGGGCAAACACCATATATTTT | CASSPTGANTIYF
TRBJ1-2 | - | TRBV1 | - | TGCACCATCACCGGGAGGGATACTAACTATGGCTACACCTTC | CTITGRDTNYGYTF
TRBJ1-5 | - | TRBV28 | - | TGTGCCAGCAGCTTATATCCGCTGGGCACCAATCAGCCCCAGCATTTT | CASSLYPLGTNQPQHF
TRBJ1-2 | - | TRBV7-9 | TRBD1 | TGTGCCGGACGACAGGGGGCCGGTGGCTACACCTTC | CAGRQGAGGYTF
TRBJ2-7 | once | TRBV18 | - | TGTGCCAGCTCCCCTAGGGACATCTACGAGCAGTACTTC | CASSPRDIYEQYF
TRBJ2-1 | - | TRBV7-8 | - | TGTGCCAGCAGCTTAGCGAAAGGGACTGGGCGCTACAATGAGCAGTTCTTC | CASSLAKGTGRYNEQFF